A selection of T cell receptor beta chains follows, all from one sample in a study of cytomegalovirus exposure and HLA in healthy donors. Measured with immunoSEQ multiplex PCR; TCRdb has only the in-frame clones, and not every one. The listing contains some 130,000 clones. Sequencing was carried out using PBMCs. The receptor source for this set is a man aged 18 to 30 in good health and CMV-seronegative. Each CDR3 is given with its conserved first and last residue. The D gene is left open where the match is weak.

d_call	j_call	v_call	cdr3_aa	cdr3_nt
TRBD1	TRBJ1-5	TRBV25-1	CASSGGQGQQPQHF	TGTGCCAGCAGTGGGGGACAGGGACAACAGCCCCAGCATTTT
-	TRBJ2-1	TRBV19	CASSGGLTYNEQFF	TGTGCCAGTTCCGGCGGATTGACCTACAATGAGCAGTTCTTC
TRBD2	TRBJ2-5	TRBV7-3	CASSLTAGAETQYF	TGTGCCAGCAGCTTAACGGCGGGAGCAGAGACCCAGTACTTC
TRBD2	TRBJ2-5	TRBV11-2	CASSLASGRETQYF	TGTGCCAGCAGCTTAGCGTCCGGGAGGGAGACCCAGTACTTC
-	TRBJ1-3	TRBV2	CASSAVDSSGNTIYF	TGTGCCAGCAGTGCTGTGGACAGCTCTGGAAACACCATATATTTT
-	TRBJ1-2	TRBV28	CATCRGRNFGYTF	TGTGCCACCTGTAGGGGCAGGAACTTTGGCTACACCTTC
-	TRBJ2-2	TRBV4-1	CASSQEGPRGFGGGELFF	TGCGCCAGCAGCCAAGAGGGGCCAAGGGGGTTTGGGGGCGGGGAGCTGTTTTTT
-	TRBJ2-2	TRBV19	CASTRGLNTGELFF	TGTGCCAGTACCCGGGGACTGAACACCGGGGAGCTGTTTTTT
-	TRBJ2-2	TRBV28	CASSLARYTGELFF	TGTGCCAGCAGTTTGGCCAGATACACCGGGGAGCTGTTTTTT
-	TRBJ1-6	TRBV11-2	CASSLRQRNSPLHF	TGTGCCAGCAGCTTAAGACAGAGGAATTCACCCCTCCACTTT
-	TRBJ2-3	TRBV7-2	CASSFELTDTQYF	TGTGCCAGCAGCTTCGAACTCACAGATACGCAGTATTTT
-	TRBJ2-1	TRBV18	CASSPQGYGEQFF	TGTGCCAGCTCACCACAGGGGTACGGTGAGCAGTTCTTC
-	TRBJ1-4	TRBV5-6	CASSLEWGREGEKLFF	TGTGCCAGCAGCTTGGAGTGGGGCAGGGAGGGTGAAAAACTGTTTTTT
-	TRBJ1-1	TRBV6-6	CASSWTDTEAFF	TGTGCCAGCAGTTGGACAGACACTGAAGCTTTCTTT
-	TRBJ2-7	TRBV6-6	CASSSAAGSANEQYF	TGTGCCAGCTCCTCGGCGGCAGGGTCGGCTAACGAGCAGTACTTC
-	TRBJ1-1	TRBV28	CASRDTGANTEAFF	TGTGCCAGCAGGGACACAGGAGCGAACACTGAAGCTTTCTTT
TRBD2	TRBJ2-1	TRBV19	CASSIVAGALRGQFF	TGTGCCAGTAGTATTGTAGCGGGGGCCCTTCGTGGGCAGTTCTTC
-	TRBJ2-3	TRBV4-1	CASSQRQGHSLDTQYF	TGCGCCAGCAGCCAAAGGCAGGGACACAGTTTGGATACGCAGTATTTT
-	TRBJ1-5	TRBV7-2	CASSFSGAQPQHF	TGTGCCAGCAGCTTTAGTGGGGCTCAGCCCCAGCATTTT
TRBD2	TRBJ2-3	TRBV27	CASRLLAGVSVTDTQYF	TGTGCCAGCAGGTTACTAGCGGGAGTTTCAGTCACAGATACGCAGTATTTT
TRBD2	TRBJ2-5	TRBV25-1	CASSDPSPLAGVQETQYF	TGTGCCAGCAGTGACCCATCCCCCCTAGCGGGGGTCCAAGAGACCCAGTACTTC
TRBD1	TRBJ2-2	TRBV2	CASSRIGQGKTGELFF	TGTGCCAGCAGCCGTATAGGACAGGGGAAGACTGGGGAGCTGTTTTTT
TRBD2	TRBJ2-5	TRBV7-3	CASSLNSGRAQYF	TGTGCCAGCAGCTTAAATAGCGGGAGGGCCCAGTACTTC
TRBD2	TRBJ2-7	TRBV7-9	CASSIGGLAYEQYF	TGTGCCAGCAGCATAGGGGGACTAGCGTACGAGCAGTACTTC